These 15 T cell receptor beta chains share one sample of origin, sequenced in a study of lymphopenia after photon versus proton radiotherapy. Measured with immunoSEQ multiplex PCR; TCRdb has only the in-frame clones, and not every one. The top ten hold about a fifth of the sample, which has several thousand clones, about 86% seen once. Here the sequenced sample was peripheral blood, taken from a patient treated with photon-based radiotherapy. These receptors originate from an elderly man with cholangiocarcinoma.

The chain's CDR3 is CASSPYGLAGAQETQYF. The CDR3 nucleotides are TGCGCCAGCAGCCCCTACGGGCTAGCGGGGGCACAAGAGACCCAGTACTTC. The chain recombines TRBV4-1 with TRBJ2-5; 10 bases agree with TRBD2. Germline trimming cut 4 bases from V and 2 bases from J; bases unmatched to any gene: 10. CDR1 and CDR2 from the germline V gene are MGHRA and YSYEKL. This CDR3 region has 17 residues.

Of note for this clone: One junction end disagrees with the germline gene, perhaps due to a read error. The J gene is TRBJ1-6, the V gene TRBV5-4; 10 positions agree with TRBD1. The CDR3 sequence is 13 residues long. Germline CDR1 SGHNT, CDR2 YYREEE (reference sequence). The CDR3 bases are TGTGCCAGCAGCTTGAGGGACAGGGGACCCTTCCACTTT. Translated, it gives CASSLRDRGPFHF.

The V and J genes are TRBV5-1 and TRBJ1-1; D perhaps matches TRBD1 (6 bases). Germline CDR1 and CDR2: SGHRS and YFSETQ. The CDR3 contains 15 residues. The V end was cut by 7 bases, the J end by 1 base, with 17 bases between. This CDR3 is CASHRGGATNTEAFF. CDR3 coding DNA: TGCGCCAGCCACCGAGGGGGGGCAACGAACACTGAAGCTTTCTTT.

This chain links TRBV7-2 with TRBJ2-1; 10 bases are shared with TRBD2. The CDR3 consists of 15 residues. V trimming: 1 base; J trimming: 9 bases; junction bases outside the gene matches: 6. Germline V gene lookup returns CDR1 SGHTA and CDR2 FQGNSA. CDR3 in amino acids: CASSLEAGGPSEQFF. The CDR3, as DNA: TGTGCCAGCAGCTTAGAAGCGGGGGGGCCCAGTGAGCAGTTCTTC.

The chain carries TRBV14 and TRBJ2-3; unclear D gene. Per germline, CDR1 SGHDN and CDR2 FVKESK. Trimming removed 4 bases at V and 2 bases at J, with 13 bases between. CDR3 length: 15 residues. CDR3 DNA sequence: TGTGCCAGCAGCCGCTGGAGCTACAACACAGATACGCAGTATTTT. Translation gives CASSRWSYNTDTQYF.

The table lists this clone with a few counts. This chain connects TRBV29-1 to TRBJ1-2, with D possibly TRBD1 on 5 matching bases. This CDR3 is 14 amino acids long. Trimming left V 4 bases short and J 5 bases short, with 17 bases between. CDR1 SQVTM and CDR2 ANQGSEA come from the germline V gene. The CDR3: CSVAMAGRKYGYTF. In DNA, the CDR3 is TGCAGCGTTGCAATGGCAGGGAGAAAATATGGCTACACCTTC.

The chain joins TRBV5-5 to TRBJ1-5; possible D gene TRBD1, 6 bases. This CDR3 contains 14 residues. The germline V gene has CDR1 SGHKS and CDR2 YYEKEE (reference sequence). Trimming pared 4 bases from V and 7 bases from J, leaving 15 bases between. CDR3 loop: CASSLTTGSQPQHF. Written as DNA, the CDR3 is TGTGCCAGCAGCCTCACGACAGGTTCCCAGCCCCAGCATTTT.

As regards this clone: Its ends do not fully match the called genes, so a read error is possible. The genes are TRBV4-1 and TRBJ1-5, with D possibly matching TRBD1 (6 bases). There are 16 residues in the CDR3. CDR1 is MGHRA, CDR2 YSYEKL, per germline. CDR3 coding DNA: TGCGCCAGCGGCCAAAGCCAGGGGAGCGGCAATCAGCCCCAGCATTTT. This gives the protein CASGQSQGSGNQPQHF.

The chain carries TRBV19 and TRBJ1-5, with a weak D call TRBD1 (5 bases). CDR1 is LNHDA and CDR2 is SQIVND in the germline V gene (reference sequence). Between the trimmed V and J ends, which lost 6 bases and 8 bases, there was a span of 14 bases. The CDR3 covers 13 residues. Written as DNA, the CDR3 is TGTGCCAGTAGGGGACGGACGGACGAGCCCCAGCATTTT. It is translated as CASRGRTDEPQHF.

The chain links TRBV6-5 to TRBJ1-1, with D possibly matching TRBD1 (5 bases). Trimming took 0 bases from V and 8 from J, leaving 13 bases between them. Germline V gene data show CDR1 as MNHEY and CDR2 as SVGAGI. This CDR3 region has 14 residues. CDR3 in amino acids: CASSYSWTSKEAFF. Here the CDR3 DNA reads TGTGCCAGCAGTTACTCTTGGACATCAAAAGAAGCTTTCTTT.

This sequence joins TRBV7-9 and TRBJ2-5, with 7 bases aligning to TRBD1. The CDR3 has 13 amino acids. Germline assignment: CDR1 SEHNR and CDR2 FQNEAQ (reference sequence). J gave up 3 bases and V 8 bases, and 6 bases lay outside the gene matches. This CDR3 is CASSGTAEETQYF. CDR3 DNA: TGTGCCAGCTCCGGGACAGCTGAAGAGACCCAGTACTTC.

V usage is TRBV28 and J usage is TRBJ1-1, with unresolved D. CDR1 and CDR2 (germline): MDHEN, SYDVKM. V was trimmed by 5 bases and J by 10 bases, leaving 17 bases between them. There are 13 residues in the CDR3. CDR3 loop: CASSPPRRWRAFF. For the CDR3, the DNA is TGTGCCAGCAGTCCACCACGACGGTGGCGAGCTTTCTTT.

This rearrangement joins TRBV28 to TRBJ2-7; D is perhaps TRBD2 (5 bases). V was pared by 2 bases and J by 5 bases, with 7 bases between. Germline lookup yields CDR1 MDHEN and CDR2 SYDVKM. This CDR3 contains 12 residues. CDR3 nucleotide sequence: TGTGCCAGCAGTTTACGGGGTCACGAGCAGTACTTC. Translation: CASSLRGHEQYF.

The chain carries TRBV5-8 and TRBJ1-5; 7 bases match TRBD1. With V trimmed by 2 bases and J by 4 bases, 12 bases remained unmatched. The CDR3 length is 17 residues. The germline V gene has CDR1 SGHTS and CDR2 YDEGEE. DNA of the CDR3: TGTGCCAGCAGCTTTGGGACAGCTGAAGGGGCGAATCAGCCCCAGCATTTT. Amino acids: CASSFGTAEGANQPQHF.

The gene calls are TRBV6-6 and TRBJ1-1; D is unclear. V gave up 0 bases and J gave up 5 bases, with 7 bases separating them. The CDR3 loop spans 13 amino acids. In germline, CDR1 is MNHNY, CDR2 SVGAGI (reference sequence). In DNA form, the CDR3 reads TGTGCCAGCAGTTACTCGGTTCAGACTGAAGCTTTCTTT. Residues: CASSYSVQTEAFF.